Following are 11 T cell receptor beta chains from one sample sequenced in a study of T cell clonotyping in hematopoietic cell transplantation. The repertoire was sequenced with immunoSEQ multiplex PCR; TCRdb's copy has only in-frame clones and lacks some. Of some 9,900 clones listed, 77% are singletons. This material consisted of PBMCs, taken 30 days after allogeneic stem cell transplant. The receptor set was obtained from a female patient aged 40 to 55 who had an allogeneic stem cell transplant from a related donor, so T cells may come from the graft donor. Some clones in this sample may be carry-over from other donors' samples.

This clone turned up a few times. The chain uses TRBV6-5 and TRBJ2-1, with D uncertain. The V end lost 6 bases, the J end lost 8 bases, and 17 bases lay between the germline ends. CDR1 is MNHEY, CDR2 SVGAGI, per germline. This CDR3 contains 14 residues. In DNA form, the CDR3 reads TGTGCCAGCAGAATTGACGGATCTAGGGATGAGCAGTTCTTC. Translation: CASRIDGSRDEQFF.

This clone was counted only a few times. The V call is TRBV15, the J call TRBJ2-5, with 7 positions matching TRBD2. CDR1 LNHNV and CDR2 YYDKDF come from the germline V gene (reference sequence). The CDR3 runs 13 residues. V was pared by 8 bases and J by 4 bases, with 7 bases of the junction left unmatched. For the CDR3, the DNA is TGTGCCACCGGGGTAATAGCGGGAGAGACCCAGTACTTC. It specifies CATGVIAGETQYF.

The CDR3: CASGLGGTSYEQYF. In DNA, the CDR3 is TGTGCTAGTGGTTTGGGCGGGACTTCCTACGAGCAGTACTTC. The rearrangement links TRBV12-5 to TRBJ2-7; a possible D gene is TRBD2 (6 bases). Trimming removed 1 base at V and 1 base at J, with 8 bases between. The CDR3 is 14 amino acids. From germline, CDR1 is LGHNT and CDR2 FRNRAP.

The chain has TRBV30 and TRBJ2-7, with no clear D. In germline, CDR1 is GTSNPN, CDR2 SVGIG (reference sequence). The CDR3 is 16 residues long. The ends were cut back, 3 bases at V and 0 bases at J, with 18 bases in the middle. This CDR3 is CAWRARGYVISYEQYF. The CDR3 DNA reads TGTGCCTGGAGAGCGAGAGGTTATGTCATCTCCTACGAGCAGTACTTC. The variable domain in full, with the rest retrieved from reference TRBV30 and TRBJ2-7, is SQTIHQWPATLVQPVGSPLSLECTVEGTSNPNLYWYRQAAGRGLQLLFYSVGIGQISSEVPQNLSASRPQDRQFILSSKKLLLSDSGFYLCAWRARGYVISYEQYFGPGTRLTVT.

The gene calls are TRBV7-9 and TRBJ1-4; no clear D gene. CDR3 length: 13 amino acids. V lost 4 bases and J lost 8, with 11 bases in between. The germline V gene has CDR1 SEHNR and CDR2 FQNEAQ (reference sequence). CDR3 coding DNA: TGTGCCAGCAGCTCTCCTATGGAAGAAAAACTGTTTTTT. Protein: CASSSPMEEKLFF.

The rearrangement uses TRBV9 and TRBJ2-7; TRBD2 is a possible D gene (5 bases). The germline V gene encodes CDR1 SGDLS and CDR2 YYNGEE. V lost 4 bases, J lost 7 bases, and 24 bases lay in between. The CDR3 totals 16 residues. The CDR3 sequence is CASSLEGAPPLGEQYF. In DNA, the CDR3 is TGTGCCAGCAGCTTAGAGGGCGCCCCTCCGTTGGGGGAGCAGTACTTC.

The chain is built from TRBV11-3 and TRBJ2-7; 14 nucleotides agree with TRBD2. CDR3 size: 18 residues. V lost 5 bases, J lost 0 bases, and 9 bases stayed unmatched. From germline, CDR1 is SGHNT and CDR2 YENEEA. This chain's CDR3 is CASSPGLAGGGISYEQYF. In DNA form, the CDR3 reads TGTGCCAGCAGCCCCGGACTAGCGGGAGGAGGGATCTCCTACGAGCAGTACTTC.

The gene calls are TRBV7-6 and TRBJ2-5; 7 bases fit TRBD2. Per germline, CDR1 SGHVS and CDR2 FNYEAQ. CDR3 length: 15 residues. Germline trimming cut 6 bases from V and 2 bases from J; bases unmatched to any gene: 9. CDR3 nucleotide sequence: TGTGCCAGCAGGCCCGGGACTATCCCGCAAGAGACCCAGTACTTC. Translated: CASRPGTIPQETQYF.

The CDR3 reads CATEGLAHYEQYF. CDR3 nucleotide sequence: TGTGCCACCGAGGGGCTAGCGCATTACGAGCAGTACTTC. The rearrangement uses TRBV25-1 and TRBJ2-7; possibly TRBD2 for D (6 bases). The ends were cut back, 10 bases at V and 4 bases at J, with 17 bases in the middle. Looked up from germline, CDR1 is MGHDK and CDR2 is SYGVNS. This CDR3 is 13 amino acids long.

The chain links TRBV6-4 to TRBJ1-1; TRBD1 matches at 7 bases. Germline-derived CDR1 and CDR2 are MRHNA and SNTAGT. This CDR3 contains 16 residues. Trimming at V came to 2 bases and at J to 0 bases, leaving 6 bases not matched to a gene. The CDR3 is CASSDLDRPMNTEAFF. DNA of the CDR3: TGTGCCAGCAGTGACCTGGACAGGCCTATGAACACTGAAGCTTTCTTT.

This clone has only one observation. The CDR3 spells CASTRILGRSYTF. The CDR3 nucleotides read TGTGCCAGCACCCGTATCCTGGGACGAAGCTACACCTTC. The V gene is TRBV28, the J gene TRBJ1-2, with a possible D match to TRBD1 (5 bases). Deletions cut 7 bases from V and 9 bases from J, with 18 bases between. CDR1 MDHEN and CDR2 SYDVKM come from the germline V gene. This CDR3 comprises 13 residues.